The subject of this entry is one TCR beta chain. What it binds is not known. This sample is drawn from a study of cytomegalovirus exposure and HLA in healthy donors. Findings and caveats of the study: Later analysis identified about 15,000 TCR beta sequences associated with HLA alleles, using a false discovery rate threshold of 0.05.

Germline values: CDR1 MNHNY, CDR2 SVGAGI (reference sequence). The CDR3 length is 14 residues. V lost 8 bases, J lost 3 bases, and 6 bases stayed unmatched. The PCR employed 60 Vbeta primers together with 13 Jbeta primers. TCRdb's table, derived via immunoSEQ multiplex PCR, lists solely in-frame clones and lacks some. The table gives tens of thousands of clones; the top ten clones make up over 3% of it. The sequencing sample was made of PBMCs. V and J are TRBV6-6 and TRBJ2-2; 7 nucleotides agree with TRBD1. This TCR was recovered from a female donor in good health and CMV-seropositive. CDR3 nucleotides: TGTGCCAGCGGGGCCACAGGGGACACCGGGGAGCTGTTTTTT. Translated: CASGATGDTGELFF.